These 29 T cell receptor beta chains were all obtained from the same sample, sequenced in a study of cytomegalovirus exposure and HLA in healthy donors. A multiplex PCR was run with 60 Vbeta primers and 13 Jbeta primers. Here immunoSEQ multiplex PCR was the method, and the copy in TCRdb shows in-frame clones only, minus some. The sample holds approximately 180,000 clones, under 90% seen once. Sequenced material: PBMCs. The origin of the receptors is a young man in good health and CMV-seropositive.

In this sample, this clone turned up once. The CDR3: CASSFGGGPYEQYF. The CDR3 region has the DNA TGTGCCAGCAGCTTTGGCGGGGGCCCCTACGAGCAGTACTTC. The chain employs TRBV5-6 and TRBJ2-7, with a weak D call TRBD2 (7 bases). Germline V gene data show CDR1 as SGHDT and CDR2 as YYEEEE. CDR3 length: 14 residues. Trimming pared 2 bases from V and 2 bases from J, leaving 11 bases between.

The V and J genes are TRBV15 and TRBJ1-5, with TRBD1 matching over 7 bases. This CDR3 is built from 17 residues. CDR1 and CDR2 from the germline V gene are LNHNV and YYDKDF (reference sequence). V gave up 0 bases and J gave up 5 bases; unmatched junction bases: 10. The CDR3 sequence: CATSRDNRGKWDQPQHF. CDR3 bases: TGTGCCACCAGCAGAGATAACAGGGGCAAGTGGGATCAGCCCCAGCATTTT.

Written as DNA, the CDR3 is TGTGCCAGCAAATCTGGGGGGAGAAGCACAGATACGCAGTATTTT. It translates to CASKSGGRSTDTQYF. This chain connects TRBV7-8 to TRBJ2-3; a possible D gene is TRBD2 (6 bases). Germline assignment: CDR1 SGHVS and CDR2 FQNEAQ. This CDR3 is 15 amino acids long. Trimming took 7 bases from V and 0 from J, leaving 14 bases between them.

Comment on this clone: At one of its ends the junction is not consistent with the germline gene, which may arise from a read error. The V call is TRBV9, the J call TRBJ1-1, with D uncertain. Germline V CDR1 and CDR2: SGDLS, YYNGEE. The length of the CDR3 is 9 residues. The CDR3 loop is CASSYDMIF. CDR3 DNA sequence: TGTGCCAGCAGCTACGACATGATCTTT.

The chain employs TRBV5-6 and TRBJ1-1; no firm D call. V was pared by 0 bases and J by 5 bases, with 11 bases between. The CDR3 is 14 amino acids. In germline, CDR1 is SGHDT, CDR2 YYEEEE. The CDR3 DNA follows: TGTGCCAGCAGCTTGGGCTCGCGGGGAACTGAAGCTTTCTTT. Translating it yields CASSLGSRGTEAFF.

The rearrangement joins TRBV4-2 to TRBJ2-7, with a possible D match to TRBD2 (6 bases). The length of the CDR3 is 14 residues. V lost 3 bases, J lost 6 bases, and 15 bases lay in between. Germline CDR1 and CDR2: LGHNA and YNFKEQ. The CDR3 nucleotides read TGTGCCAGCAGCCATATCTCGATCGGGGGCGAGCAGTACTTC. Amino acids: CASSHISIGGEQYF.

The chain couples TRBV5-1 to TRBJ1-2, with D perhaps TRBD1 (5 bases). V was cut by 7 bases and J by 3 bases, with 13 bases left in between. The CDR3 covers 13 residues. The germline gives CDR1 SGHRS, CDR2 YFSETQ. This CDR3 is CASGLGADYGYTF. In DNA, the CDR3 is TGCGCCAGCGGGCTTGGGGCAGACTATGGCTACACCTTC.

The count of this clone is one. This sequence joins TRBV12-5 and TRBJ2-2; 10 nucleotides match TRBD1. The CDR3 has 15 residues. Germline CDR1 reads LGHNT; CDR2 reads FRNRAP. The trim removed 4 bases at V and 7 bases at J, leaving 6 bases unmatched. This CDR3 reads CASGSSTGGGGELFF. The CDR3 bases are TGTGCTAGTGGTTCGTCGACAGGGGGCGGCGGGGAGCTGTTTTTT.

The chain couples TRBV9 to TRBJ1-1, with a tentative D call TRBD1 (6 bases). The CDR3 runs 14 residues. The germline gives CDR1 SGDLS, CDR2 YYNGEE. V was shortened by 8 bases and J by 1 base, with 15 bases between the two germline ends. CDR3 sequence (DNA): TGTGCCAGTAGACCGGGACACGCGAACACTGAAGCTTTCTTT. This codes for CASRPGHANTEAFF.

The chain is built from TRBV7-9 and TRBJ2-2, with a tentative D call TRBD2 (7 bases). Germline CDR1 SEHNR, CDR2 FQNEAQ (reference sequence). The V end was cut by 5 bases, the J end by 0 bases, with 16 bases between. This CDR3 is 17 amino acids long. The CDR3 coding sequence is TGTGCCAGCAGCCCCCCCCGGGGGGCAACGAACACCGGGGAGCTGTTTTTT. Translated, it gives CASSPPRGATNTGELFF. Looking up the rest from reference TRBV7-9 and TRBJ2-2 gives the full variable domain: DTGVSQNPRHKITKRGQNVTFRCDPISEHNRLYWYRQTLGQGPEFLTYFQNEAQLEKSRLLSDRFSAERPKGSFSTLEIQRTEQGDSAMYLCASSPPRGATNTGELFFGEGSRLTVL.

Here the CDR3 reads CASSQSYSGIGTDTQYF. The CDR3 coding sequence is TGCGCCAGCAGCCAATCCTATAGCGGGATCGGTACAGATACGCAGTATTTT. The chain couples TRBV4-1 to TRBJ2-3, with 8 bases lining up with TRBD2. Germline CDR1 is MGHRA and CDR2 is YSYEKL. The CDR3 length is 17 residues. Unmatched junction bases numbered 10, after V lost 2 bases and J lost 3 bases.

The chain employs TRBV4-3 and TRBJ2-5; 11 bases match TRBD2. The J call is in doubt because the DNA end fits TRBJ2-7 better. This CDR3 spans 18 amino acids. CDR1 and CDR2 from the germline V gene are LGHNA and YSLEER. CDR3 amino acids: CASSQDRWLAGGAYEQYF. The CDR3 DNA follows: TGCGCCAGCAGCCAAGATAGGTGGCTAGCGGGGGGAGCCTACGAGCAGTACTTC.

This sequence joins TRBV7-9 and TRBJ2-5; D not resolved. Deletions cut 2 bases from V and 5 bases from J, with 9 bases between. Germline V CDR1 and CDR2: SEHNR, FQNEAQ (reference sequence). The CDR3 extends over 13 amino acids. The CDR3 is CASSLLSGETQYF. CDR3 sequence (DNA): TGTGCCAGCAGCTTACTGTCCGGGGAGACCCAGTACTTC.

The CDR3 region is CASSPHTPDSIGYTF. As DNA, the CDR3 is TGTGCCAGCAGTCCGCACACCCCTGACAGTATAGGCTACACCTTC. The rearrangement uses TRBV27 and TRBJ1-2; a possible D gene is TRBD1 (5 bases). CDR1 is MNHEY, CDR2 SMNVEV, per germline (reference sequence). This CDR3 has 15 residues. Trimming took 5 bases from V and 8 from J, leaving 21 bases between them.

This chain connects TRBV18 to TRBJ1-1; 8 nucleotides line up with TRBD1. The trim removed 3 bases at V and 1 base at J, leaving 1 base unmatched. The CDR3 is 14 residues long. The germline CDR1 and CDR2 sequences are KGHSH and LQKENI. This chain's CDR3 is CASSPGTGNTEAFF. In DNA form, the CDR3 reads TGTGCCAGCTCACCCGGGACAGGGAACACTGAAGCTTTCTTT.

Regarding this clone: The junction and the germline gene differ at one end; a read error may be behind it. The chain is built from TRBV7-9 and TRBJ2-1; 10 positions agree with TRBD2. Germline V CDR1 and CDR2: SEHNR, FQNEAQ (reference sequence). The CDR3 has 16 amino acids. The CDR3 nucleotides read TGTTCCAGCAGCTTGACTAAGCGGGAGGGCTGGTATGAGCAGTTCTTC. It is translated as CSSSLTKREGWYEQFF.

This sequence joins TRBV11-3 and TRBJ2-2; perhaps TRBD1 as D (5 bases). The CDR3 covers 13 residues. In germline, CDR1 is SGHNT, CDR2 YENEEA. V was trimmed by 8 bases and J by 7 bases, leaving 14 bases between them. The CDR3 sequence: CASCIRAVGELFF. In DNA, the CDR3 is TGTGCCAGCTGCATCAGGGCTGTCGGGGAGCTGTTTTTT.

The chain links TRBV7-9 to TRBJ2-3; D may be TRBD2 (5 bases). The germline V gene has CDR1 SEHNR and CDR2 FQNEAQ (reference sequence). With 0 bases removed from V and 4 bases from J, the gap between germline ends came to 11 bases. The CDR3 runs 15 residues. CDR3 amino acids: CASSLARTRADTQYF. CDR3 bases: TGTGCCAGCAGCTTAGCGAGGACTCGTGCAGATACGCAGTATTTT.

This clone was seen a handful of times. This chain joins TRBV5-1 and TRBJ2-7; 10 bases align to TRBD1. The V gene's germline CDR1 is SGHRS and CDR2 YFSETQ. V lost 0 bases, J lost 3 bases, and 3 bases stayed unmatched. The CDR3 loop spans 15 amino acids. The CDR3 here is CASSLGQGAIYEQYF. The CDR3 DNA reads as TGCGCCAGCAGCTTGGGACAGGGGGCTATCTACGAGCAGTACTTC.

The chain employs TRBV5-1 and TRBJ2-3; weak D call: TRBD2 (5 bases). Trimming shortened V by 4 bases and J by 2 bases, and 8 bases separated the two germline ends. Germline V gene lookup returns CDR1 SGHRS and CDR2 YFSETQ. The length of the CDR3 is 13 residues. The CDR3 DNA reads as TGCGCCAGCAGCCTAGGACTCACAGATACGCAGTATTTT. The encoded protein is CASSLGLTDTQYF.

This chain connects TRBV5-1 to TRBJ2-5; 9 bases agree with TRBD2. CDR3 length equals 15 residues. Trimming cost V 4 bases and J 5 bases; bases outside gene matches: 9. The germline V gene encodes CDR1 SGHRS and CDR2 YFSETQ. The CDR3 nucleotides are TGCGCCAGCAGCACGATGGGACTAGCTACCGAGACCCAGTACTTC. Protein sequence: CASSTMGLATETQYF.

This clone was seen just once. The V and J genes are TRBV7-2 and TRBJ2-2; TRBD1 matches 9 bases. The CDR3 has 15 residues. Losses at the gene ends were 7 bases for V and 4 bases for J; bases not matched to a gene: 7. Germline V gene sequence: CDR1 SGHTA, CDR2 FQGNSA. The CDR3 DNA reads TGTGCCAGCACCTCCGACAGGGGGGGCACCGGGGAGCTGTTTTTT. Translating it yields CASTSDRGGTGELFF.

The chain links TRBV6-1 to TRBJ2-7; TRBD2 aligns across 7 bases. V lost 7 bases to trimming and J lost 2 bases; unmatched junction nucleotides: 11. CDR3 length equals 15 residues. Looked up from germline, CDR1 is MNHNS and CDR2 is SASEGT. CDR3 bases: TGTGCCAGCACTCGCCAGGTGGCGGGAGCCTACGAGCAGTACTTC. It encodes CASTRQVAGAYEQYF.

This clone occurred a few times. V gene TRBV6-6 combines with J gene TRBJ1-1; 8 positions match TRBD1. V lost 5 bases to trimming and J lost 0 bases; unmatched junction nucleotides: 5. The V gene's germline CDR1 is MNHNY and CDR2 SVGAGI (reference sequence). This CDR3 spans 15 amino acids. The CDR3 protein is CASSPRDRMNTEAFF. CDR3 DNA: TGTGCCAGCAGTCCCCGGGACAGGATGAACACTGAAGCTTTCTTT.

This clone was seen only once. The V and J genes are TRBV7-9 and TRBJ1-1; TRBD1 matches at 7 bases. The CDR3 extends over 17 amino acids. The germline CDR1 and CDR2 sequences are SEHNR and FQNEAQ (reference sequence). V was clipped by 7 bases and J by 0 bases; unmatched bases: 14. The CDR3 loop reads CASTTQIPDRVNTEAFF. CDR3 DNA: TGTGCCAGCACCACGCAAATCCCCGACAGGGTGAACACTGAAGCTTTCTTT.

The gene calls are TRBV28 and TRBJ2-7; maybe TRBD2 (6 bases). The germline gives CDR1 MDHEN, CDR2 SYDVKM. The V gene lost 3 bases and the J gene lost 4 bases, with 19 bases spanning the gap. This CDR3 comprises 16 residues. CDR3 bases: TGTGCCAGCAGTTTCGGGAGAGCCGATACAGAGTACGAGCAGTACTTC. It encodes CASSFGRADTEYEQYF. The whole variable domain, filled in from reference TRBV28 and TRBJ2-7, reads DVKVTQSSRYLVKRTGEKVFLECVQDMDHENMFWYRQDPGLGLRLIYFSYDVKMKEKGDIPEGYSVSREKKERFSLILESASTNQTSMYLCASSFGRADTEYEQYFGPGTRLTVT.

CDR3 sequence (DNA): TGTGCCAGCCGGGACAGTGGAACCTACGAGCAGTACTTC. This codes for CASRDSGTYEQYF. The chain is built from TRBV6-1 and TRBJ2-7; 7 bases fit TRBD1. Germline assignment: CDR1 MNHNS and CDR2 SASEGT. There are 13 residues in the CDR3. Trimming removed 8 bases from V and 2 bases from J; junction bases left unmatched: 6.

The V and J genes are TRBV11-2 and TRBJ2-1; 11 bases agree with TRBD2. This CDR3 is built from 14 residues. The trim removed 5 bases at V and 4 bases at J, leaving 1 base unmatched. Looked up from germline, CDR1 is SGHAT and CDR2 is FQNNGV. CDR3 coding DNA: TGTGCCAGCAGCGGGACTAGCGGATACAATGAGCAGTTCTTC. Protein: CASSGTSGYNEQFF.

This chain uses TRBV15 with TRBJ1-5, with D possibly being TRBD1 (5 bases). The CDR3 runs to 15 residues. V dropped 0 bases and J dropped 2 bases, with 8 bases sitting between them. Germline lookup yields CDR1 LNHNV and CDR2 YYDKDF (reference sequence). The CDR3, as DNA: TGTGCCACCAGCAGAGAAGGGGTTGGCAATCAGCCCCAGCATTTT. It yields the protein CATSREGVGNQPQHF. The full variable domain, completed using reference TRBV15 and TRBJ1-5, is DAMVIQNPRYQVTQFGKPVTLSCSQTLNHNVMYWYQQKSSQAPKLLFHYYDKDFNNEADTPDNFQSRRPNTSFCFLDIRSPGLGDTAMYLCATSREGVGNQPQHFGDGTRLSIL.